This section outlines one T cell receptor (beta chain) sequence together with its context. This sample is part of a study of blood T cell repertoires in COVID-19. Background on the study: Material from acute and convalescent COVID-19 was sourced from the United States, Italy and Spain.

Per the study methods: By means of reference gene primer amplification, nucleated cell counts were estimated. Profiling relied on immunoSEQ multiplex PCR, and the TCRdb table lists in-frame clones only, not all of them. That table is the source of V, J and clone size, and D and trimming were worked out from the DNA. Of 200,000 to 250,000 clones listed, roughly 80% are singletons. The V gene's germline CDR1 is GTSNPN and CDR2 SVGIG (reference sequence). With V trimmed by 7 bases and J by 2 bases, 9 bases remained unmatched. The CDR3 totals 14 residues. Researchers sorted participants into cohorts using their self-reported clinical history.

The TCR sequence derives from a woman between 40 and 50 years old with acute COVID-19. The J gene is TRBJ1-2, the V gene TRBV30; TRBD1 matches at 8 bases. The sequenced material came from PBMCs or T cells enriched from blood (not recorded which). The CDR3 region has the DNA TGTGCCTCCCTTACCGGGACAGGCAACTATGGCTACACCTTC. Translation: CASLTGTGNYGYTF.